These 22 T cell receptor beta chains were sequenced from one sample in a study of PD-L1 blockade in urothelial cancer. Time point meaning: pretreatment peripheral blood. Using immunoSEQ multiplex PCR, the repertoire was profiled, and TCRdb retains in-frame clones only, with some absent. The sample includes under 95,000 clones, approximately 87% seen only once; the top ten take around 14%. The specimen comprised PBMCs, sampled around atezolizumab (anti-PD-L1) treatment. The source is a man aged 55 to 69 with urothelial cancer.

The genes are TRBV28 and TRBJ1-4, with D possibly TRBD1 on 6 matching bases. Deletions cut 6 bases from V and 2 bases from J, with 10 bases between. The germline V gene encodes CDR1 MDHEN and CDR2 SYDVKM. The CDR3 runs to 14 residues. Here the CDR3 DNA reads TGTGCCAGCAGCTCAGGGGTGACTAATGAAAAACTGTTTTTT. This sequence encodes CASSSGVTNEKLFF.

The rearrangement uses TRBV7-8 and TRBJ1-5; D gene ambiguous. This CDR3 is built from 13 residues. V was trimmed by 4 bases and J by 7 bases, leaving 11 bases between them. The germline gives CDR1 SGHVS, CDR2 FQNEAQ. In DNA form, the CDR3 reads TGTGCCAGCAGCTGGAGGGCCAAACAGCCCCAGCATTTT. Translating gives CASSWRAKQPQHF. The full variable domain, completed using reference TRBV7-8 and TRBJ1-5, is GAGVSQSPRYKVAKRGQDVALRCDPISGHVSLFWYQQALGQGPEFLTYFQNEAQLDKSGLPSDRFFAERPEGSVSTLKIQRTQQEDSAVYLCASSWRAKQPQHFGDGTRLSIL.

The chain joins TRBV29-1 to TRBJ2-7; D perhaps matches TRBD1 (5 bases). CDR1 SQVTM and CDR2 ANQGSEA come from the germline V gene. Trimming took off 1 base at V and 3 bases at J, with 10 bases between the two ends. The CDR3 runs 13 residues. The CDR3 DNA reads as TGCAGCGTTGAAGTCGCTCAGGGCTACGAGCAGTACTTC. Translating gives CSVEVAQGYEQYF.

This chain uses TRBV28 with TRBJ1-5; tentatively, D is TRBD1 (6 bases). V was trimmed by 3 bases and J by 2 bases, leaving 20 bases between them. Germline V gene data show CDR1 as MDHEN and CDR2 as SYDVKM. CDR3 size: 18 residues. The CDR3 sequence: CASSLRTLAGVGNQPQHF. DNA for the CDR3: TGTGCCAGCAGTTTGAGGACTTTGGCAGGGGTCGGCAATCAGCCCCAGCATTTT.

The CDR3 sequence is CASSSLGLAGGIGQFF. CDR3 DNA sequence: TGTGCCAGCAGCTCCCTGGGACTAGCGGGAGGGATAGGGCAGTTCTTC. The chain has TRBV7-8 and TRBJ2-1; TRBD2 agrees at 16 bases. Germline CDR1 is SGHVS and CDR2 is FQNEAQ. V shed 4 bases and J 12 bases; nucleotides not matched to a gene: 9. The CDR3 extends over 16 amino acids.

This clone has just one count. V and J are TRBV25-1 and TRBJ2-7, with 9 bases fitting TRBD1. This CDR3 has 14 residues. CDR1 MGHDK and CDR2 SYGVNS come from the germline V gene. J gave up 3 bases and V 6 bases, and 6 bases lay outside the gene matches. CDR3 sequence (DNA): TGTGCCAGCAGAGACAGGGGGTCCCGCTACGAGCAGTACTTC. Its protein is CASRDRGSRYEQYF.

This rearrangement joins TRBV19 to TRBJ2-3; the match to TRBD2 covers 12 bases. Germline V gene sequence: CDR1 LNHDA, CDR2 SQIVND (reference sequence). This CDR3 region has 16 residues. J gave up 1 base and V 6 bases, and 5 bases lay outside the gene matches. The CDR3: CASSPRTSGGTDTQYF. The CDR3 nucleotides are TGTGCCAGTAGCCCTAGGACTAGCGGGGGCACAGATACGCAGTATTTT.

The V gene is TRBV27, the J gene TRBJ2-5; 9 nucleotides match TRBD2. This CDR3 has 14 amino acids. In germline, CDR1 is MNHEY, CDR2 SMNVEV (reference sequence). With V trimmed by 4 bases and J by 3 bases, 3 bases remained unmatched. CDR3 in DNA: TGTGCCAGCAGTTGGGGCGGGGGGGAAGAGACCCAGTACTTC. Its protein is CASSWGGGEETQYF.

The chain uses TRBV6-5 and TRBJ1-2; maybe TRBD1 (6 bases). This CDR3 is built from 16 residues. V lost 1 base to trimming and J lost 2 bases, with 14 bases between them. Looked up from germline, CDR1 is MNHEY and CDR2 is SVGAGI. CDR3 loop: CASSYLSLRGNYGYTF. The CDR3 DNA follows: TGTGCCAGCAGTTACTTATCCCTCAGGGGAAACTATGGCTACACCTTC.

The table lists this clone with a few counts. V and J are TRBV7-9 and TRBJ2-1, with TRBD2 identical over 12 bases. This CDR3 comprises 18 residues. With V trimmed by 4 bases and J by 0 bases, 7 bases remained unmatched. Germline V gene lookup returns CDR1 SEHNR and CDR2 FQNEAQ (reference sequence). The CDR3 DNA sequence: TGTGCCAGCAGCTCACTAGCGGGGGGCCTTAGCTCCTACAATGAGCAGTTCTTC. Translating it yields CASSSLAGGLSSYNEQFF.

The genes are TRBV5-4 and TRBJ2-3; 12 bases match TRBD2. The CDR3 contains 15 residues. V shed 3 bases, J shed 5 bases, and the junction held 4 bases outside the gene matches. The germline CDR1 and CDR2 sequences are SGHNT and YYREEE (reference sequence). As DNA, the CDR3 is TGTGCCAGCAGCTCTAGCGGGAGGGGACGAGATACGCAGTATTTT. Encoded protein: CASSSSGRGRDTQYF.

This chain connects TRBV9 to TRBJ2-7; TRBD2 is a possible D gene (6 bases). Trimming removed 2 bases at V and 6 bases at J, with 18 bases between. The CDR3 has 15 residues. The V gene's germline CDR1 is SGDLS and CDR2 YYNGEE. For the CDR3, the DNA is TGTGCCAGCAGCGTTAGCGGTGAAGGGCCTGCCGAGCAGTACTTC. Translation gives CASSVSGEGPAEQYF.

The chain recombines TRBV6-6 with TRBJ1-4; D perhaps matches TRBD1 (6 bases). Trimming stripped 5 bases from V and 8 bases from J, with 12 bases between. The CDR3 spans 13 residues. Germline V lookup: CDR1 MNHNY, CDR2 SVGAGI (reference sequence). The CDR3 spells CASSKPTGEKLFF. DNA for the CDR3: TGTGCCAGCAGTAAGCCTACAGGGGAAAAACTGTTTTTT.

V is TRBV9 and J is TRBJ2-7; TRBD1 might be the D (6 bases). CDR1 and CDR2 from the germline V gene are SGDLS and YYNGEE. Trimming stripped 2 bases from V and 2 bases from J, with 14 bases between. CDR3 length equals 15 residues. This CDR3 is CASSVLSDSTYEQYF. Written as DNA, the CDR3 is TGTGCCAGCAGCGTGCTATCGGACAGTACCTACGAGCAGTACTTC.

The chain employs TRBV19 and TRBJ1-2, with a tentative D call TRBD1 (5 bases). The germline CDR1 and CDR2 sequences are LNHDA and SQIVND (reference sequence). V lost 5 bases and J 6 bases, leaving 7 bases between the germline ends. This CDR3 spans 11 amino acids. The DNA for the CDR3 is TGTGCCAGTAGTCAAGGGGATGGCTACACCTTC. It is translated as CASSQGDGYTF.

With respect to this clone: Sequence at one end of the junction differs from germline and may be a read error. V is TRBV2 and J is TRBJ1-1; no reliable D call. The CDR3 runs 14 residues. Germline V gives CDR1 SNHLY, CDR2 FYNNEI. The CDR3 DNA reads TGTGCCAGCGGCCAAACGGGAGTGAACACTGAAGTTTTCTTT. Encoded protein: CASGQTGVNTEVFF.

This clone has a handful of counts. V gene TRBV30 combines with J gene TRBJ2-7; 9 bases align to TRBD2. The trim removed 4 bases at V and 2 bases at J, leaving 9 bases unmatched. The V gene's germline CDR1 is GTSNPN and CDR2 SVGIG (reference sequence). This CDR3 has 15 amino acids. The CDR3 protein is CAWKITREGTYEQYF. The CDR3 nucleotides are TGTGCCTGGAAGATAACGCGGGAGGGAACCTACGAGCAGTACTTC.

This chain connects TRBV19 to TRBJ1-5; a possible D gene is TRBD1 (6 bases). Germline V lookup: CDR1 LNHDA, CDR2 SQIVND (reference sequence). CDR3 length equals 14 residues. Trimming shortened V by 5 bases and J by 2 bases, and 10 bases separated the two germline ends. Here the CDR3 DNA reads TGTGCCAGTAGTCACAGGGCCGGCAATCAGCCCCAGCATTTT. It yields the protein CASSHRAGNQPQHF.

The V gene is TRBV19, the J gene TRBJ1-1, with TRBD1 matching 7 bases. The V segment lost 5 bases and the J segment 0 bases; nucleotides outside the gene matches: 6. This CDR3 is 15 amino acids long. Per the germline V gene, CDR1 is LNHDA and CDR2 is SQIVND (reference sequence). CDR3: CASSVRQGMNTEAFF. The DNA for the CDR3 is TGTGCCAGTAGTGTAAGACAGGGAATGAACACTGAAGCTTTCTTT. The full variable domain, completed using reference TRBV19 and TRBJ1-1, is DGGITQSPKYLFRKEGQNVTLSCEQNLNHDAMYWYRQDPGQGLRLIYYSQIVNDFQKGDIAEGYSVSREKKESFPLTVTSAQKNPTAFYLCASSVRQGMNTEAFFGQGTRLTVV.

Concerning this clone: Other DNA sequences within the sample encode an identical CDR3. The chain employs TRBV6-5 and TRBJ1-1; no definite D call. Per the germline V gene, CDR1 is MNHEY and CDR2 is SVGAGI. Trimming cost V 0 bases and J 4 bases, with 9 bases left between them. The CDR3 runs 14 residues. The chain's CDR3 is CASSYSGGGTEAFF. CDR3 DNA: TGTGCCAGCAGTTACTCGGGAGGTGGCACTGAAGCTTTCTTT.

The chain links TRBV6-6 to TRBJ1-5; possibly TRBD1 for D (6 bases). The V end was cut by 5 bases, the J end by 2 bases, with 16 bases between. The CDR3 contains 16 residues. The germline V gene has CDR1 MNHNY and CDR2 SVGAGI (reference sequence). The CDR3 DNA follows: TGTGCCAGCAGTCCAAATACAGGGATAGGCAATCAGCCCCAGCATTTT. Its protein is CASSPNTGIGNQPQHF.

V gene TRBV15 combines with J gene TRBJ2-7, with 11 bases aligning to TRBD2. The CDR3 runs 15 residues. The germline gives CDR1 LNHNV, CDR2 YYDKDF (reference sequence). The junction had 5 bases not matched to a gene; V was cut back by 4 bases and J by 3 bases. The CDR3 DNA reads as TGTGCCACCAGCACCCAACTAGCGGGAGTCTACGAGCAGTACTTC. It specifies CATSTQLAGVYEQYF.